Included here is one T cell receptor beta chain sequence, with context. Trimming cost V 4 bases and J 4 bases; bases outside gene matches: 9. There are 15 residues in the CDR3. Germline V gene lookup returns CDR1 PRHDT and CDR2 FYEKMQ (reference sequence). This sample was taken from a study of blood T cell repertoires in COVID-19. For the study at large: T cells, B-cell-depleted T cells, or PBMCs provided the cDNA or gDNA that served as material.

Donors were grouped by their self-reported clinical history. Recovered status in Cohort 3 required two negative PCRs, clearance, or symptom resolution. Produced via immunoSEQ multiplex PCR; TCRdb's table is partial and in-frame only. The sample has 250,000 to 350,000 clones, 90% seen once. This chain uses TRBV13 with TRBJ2-5; 7 bases fit TRBD1. Material for sequencing was PBMCs or T cells enriched from blood (not recorded which). The origin of this receptor is a man aged 55 to 70 who had recovered from COVID-19. The CDR3 loop is CASSSRQGLGETQYF. DNA of the CDR3: TGTGCCAGCAGCTCCAGACAGGGTTTGGGAGAGACCCAGTACTTC.